Described below is a single T cell receptor (beta chain) sequence and its context. Primers used in a second PCR of about 7 to 12 cycles were a sample-barcoded 5' primer and a J-beta primer mix. From the 5' RACE reads, TCRdb called clonotypes with MiXCR, one entry per CDR3 protein. The profile shows almost 550,000 distinct CDR3 sequences, more than 20% of them singletons. Germline lookup yields CDR1 MDHEN and CDR2 SYDVKM. CDR3 length: 18 residues. V trimming: 6 bases; J trimming: 6 bases; junction bases outside the gene matches: 17. These data are taken from a study of blood T cells in healthy people across ages. These same data were also listed under a study on T cells of mothers and their children. That paper adds: All donors were healthy and Caucasian; they were three mothers and their six children.

Sequencing was carried out using blood. This sequence was found in a boy under 18 in good health. V and J are TRBV28 and TRBJ1-4, with 9 bases that match TRBD1. The CDR3 region has the DNA TGTGCCAGCAGCCTGCCGGGACAGGGTTACGGTTTGGATGAAAAACTGTTTTTT. This codes for CASSLPGQGYGLDEKLFF.